The 8 T cell receptor beta chains presented below share a single source sample, sequenced in a study of blood T cell repertoires in COVID-19. Sequencing used immunoSEQ multiplex PCR; TCRdb keeps in-frame clones, though not all of them. The table lists roughly 300,000 clones, roughly 88% of them singletons. The sequenced material came from PBMCs or T cells enriched from blood (not recorded which). The receptors come from a middle-aged woman with acute COVID-19.

The chain carries TRBV11-3 and TRBJ2-7; D may be TRBD2 (5 bases). The CDR3 loop spans 17 amino acids. The germline CDR1 and CDR2 sequences are SGHNT and YENEEA. V was clipped by 5 bases and J by 4 bases, with 24 bases between them. The CDR3 DNA follows: TGTGCCAGCAGCACAACATTCCGGGATAAAGTTGATTACGAGCAGTACTTC. It codes for CASSTTFRDKVDYEQYF. Using reference TRBV11-3 and TRBJ2-7 for the parts outside the CDR3, the full variable domain is EAGVVQSPRYKIIEKKQPVAFWCNPISGHNTLYWYLQNLGQGPELLIRYENEEAVDDSQLPKDRFSAERLKGVDSTLKIQPAELGDSAVYLCASSTTFRDKVDYEQYFGPGTRLTVT.

This chain links TRBV11-2 with TRBJ2-3; 14 bases match TRBD2. Germline-derived CDR1 and CDR2 are SGHAT and FQNNGV. CDR3 size: 18 residues. J was trimmed by 5 bases and V by 6 bases; bases with no gene match: 13. CDR3 nucleotides: TGTGCCAGCAGGACAGGGACTAGCGGGAGTCTTTCTGGAGATACGCAGTATTTT. Protein: CASRTGTSGSLSGDTQYF.

Concerning this clone itself: The junction departs from the called germline gene at one end, perhaps through a read error. The chain joins TRBV7-9 to TRBJ1-1, with 8 positions matching TRBD1. This CDR3 has 15 residues. Germline V gives CDR1 SEHNR, CDR2 FQNEAQ (reference sequence). This CDR3 reads CAGSPRTGMNTEAFF. CDR3 nucleotide sequence: TGTGCCGGCAGCCCCCGGACAGGGATGAACACTGAAGCTTTCTTT.

The rearrangement uses TRBV24-1 and TRBJ1-1; D gene uncertain. Germline values: CDR1 KGHDR, CDR2 SFDVKD. The CDR3 contains 13 residues. The V end was cut by 3 bases, the J end by 1 base, with 5 bases between. CDR3 residues: CATSDPRNTEAFF. The CDR3 DNA reads as TGTGCCACCAGTGATCCCAGGAACACTGAAGCTTTCTTT.

As DNA, the CDR3 is TGTGCCAGCAGCCATAACAGGGTTAACTATGGCTACACCTTC. This encodes CASSHNRVNYGYTF. This chain connects TRBV7-2 to TRBJ1-2; TRBD1 is a possible D gene (6 bases). V was cut by 5 bases and J by 1 base, with 11 bases left in between. Germline V CDR1 and CDR2: SGHTA, FQGNSA. The CDR3 covers 14 residues.

The chain is built from TRBV27 and TRBJ2-7; 7 positions match TRBD1. The germline V gene encodes CDR1 MNHEY and CDR2 SMNVEV (reference sequence). V lost 7 bases and J lost 3; bases outside the gene matches: 6. The CDR3 is made up of 13 amino acids. The CDR3 bases are TGTGCCAGCAAAAAGGGGGCCCTCTACGAGCAGTACTTC. This gives the protein CASKKGALYEQYF.

The chain joins TRBV19 to TRBJ1-1, with D possibly being TRBD1 (6 bases). This CDR3 region has 16 residues. Between the trimmed V and J ends, which lost 4 bases and 0 bases, there was a span of 15 bases. CDR1 and CDR2 (germline): LNHDA, SQIVND (reference sequence). The CDR3 protein is CASSTAGGNMNTEAFF. The CDR3 DNA reads TGTGCCAGTAGTACAGCGGGGGGCAACATGAACACTGAAGCTTTCTTT.

The J gene is TRBJ1-2, the V gene TRBV27; D possibly corresponds to TRBD1 (5 bases). The V gene's germline CDR1 is MNHEY and CDR2 SMNVEV (reference sequence). The CDR3 is made up of 16 amino acids. The V end was cut by 6 bases, the J end by 5 bases, with 22 bases between. Here the CDR3 reads CASRDPLGRADYGYTF. CDR3 coding DNA: TGTGCCAGCAGAGATCCCCTCGGCAGGGCGGATTATGGCTACACCTTC.